These T cell receptor beta chains were read from a single sample in a study of blood T cell repertoires in COVID-19. Profiling relied on immunoSEQ multiplex PCR, and the TCRdb table lists in-frame clones only, not all of them. The sample has 46,000 or so clones; about 90% are singletons. Sequenced input: peripheral blood. These receptors originate from a man aged 50-59 years with acute or convalescent COVID-19. CDR3s include the opening cysteine and the closing phenylalanine or tryptophan. A D gene is named only where the DNA matches it firmly. The size field is filled for only some rows; it gives once, few, many or a size class.

d_gene: -
j_gene: TRBJ1-2
v_gene: TRBV5-6
abundance: once
len: 12
CDR3nt: TGTGCCAGCAGCTTGCCGGGAGGCGGCTACACCTTC
CDR3aa: CASSLPGGGYTF

d_gene: -
j_gene: TRBJ1-1
v_gene: TRBV5-4
abundance: once
len: 13
CDR3nt: TGTGCCAGCAGCTTCGGTTCCGACACTGAAGCTTTCTTT
CDR3aa: CASSFGSDTEAFF

d_gene: -
j_gene: TRBJ1-6
v_gene: TRBV6-6
abundance: -
len: 14
CDR3nt: TGTGCCAGCAGCTTCGGACGGGAGGATTCACCCCTCCACTTT
CDR3aa: CASSFGREDSPLHF

d_gene: TRBD2
j_gene: TRBJ2-2
v_gene: TRBV28
abundance: -
len: 18
CDR3nt: TGTGCCAGCAGTTTATGGACTAGCGGGAGTTTAAGGACCGGGGAGCTGTTTTTT
CDR3aa: CASSLWTSGSLRTGELFF

d_gene: TRBD1
j_gene: TRBJ2-5
v_gene: TRBV29-1
abundance: -
len: 12
CDR3nt: TGCAGCGCTCGGACAGGGGAAGAGACCCAGTACTTC
CDR3aa: CSARTGEETQYF

d_gene: TRBD1
j_gene: TRBJ1-5
v_gene: TRBV29-1
abundance: once
len: 13
CDR3nt: TGCAGCGCCCGGATGACAGGGAATCAGCCCCAGCATTTT
CDR3aa: CSARMTGNQPQHF

d_gene: -
j_gene: TRBJ1-1
v_gene: TRBV5-6
abundance: once
len: 13
CDR3nt: TGTGCCAGCACCTCGTCCCGGGGGTCGGAAGCTTTCTTT
CDR3aa: CASTSSRGSEAFF

d_gene: TRBD1
j_gene: TRBJ2-1
v_gene: TRBV19
abundance: -
len: 15
CDR3nt: TGTGCCAGTAGTGTTACAGGGGTTTTGTACAATGAGCAGTTCTTC
CDR3aa: CASSVTGVLYNEQFF

d_gene: TRBD1
j_gene: TRBJ1-5
v_gene: TRBV7-2
abundance: -
len: 14
CDR3nt: TGTGCCAGCAGCTCAACAGGGGCTGTTCAGCCCCAGCATTTT
CDR3aa: CASSSTGAVQPQHF

d_gene: -
j_gene: TRBJ2-7
v_gene: TRBV10-1
abundance: few
len: 15
CDR3nt: TGCGCCAGAACTTGGCGGGGTGGTCGGTCCTACGAGCAGTACTTC
CDR3aa: CARTWRGGRSYEQYF

d_gene: -
j_gene: TRBJ2-3
v_gene: TRBV11-2
abundance: -
len: 14
CDR3nt: TGTGCCAGCAGCTTAGGCGGCGGTTTAGATACGCAGTATTTT
CDR3aa: CASSLGGGLDTQYF

d_gene: -
j_gene: TRBJ1-1
v_gene: TRBV14
abundance: -
len: 14
CDR3nt: TGTGCCAGCAGCCAGGCTACCGGAGGGACTCCGGCTTTCTTT
CDR3aa: CASSQATGGTPAFF

d_gene: TRBD2
j_gene: TRBJ2-7
v_gene: TRBV7-9
abundance: -
len: 14
CDR3nt: TGTGCCAGCAAGGAGCGGGAGGGCCGCTACGAGCAGTACTTC
CDR3aa: CASKEREGRYEQYF

d_gene: TRBD1
j_gene: TRBJ1-3
v_gene: TRBV4-3
abundance: -
len: 16
CDR3nt: TGCGCCAGCAGCCAAGCCCACAGGGGCTCTGGAAACACCATATATTTT
CDR3aa: CASSQAHRGSGNTIYF

d_gene: -
j_gene: TRBJ2-5
v_gene: TRBV6-5
abundance: -
len: 12
CDR3nt: TGTGCCAGCAGTACTAGAGGGGAGACCCAGTACTTC
CDR3aa: CASSTRGETQYF

d_gene: TRBD1
j_gene: TRBJ1-3
v_gene: TRBV15
abundance: -
len: 16
CDR3nt: TGTGCCACCAGCAGGAAAGGACAGGGGGCTGGAAACACCATATATTTT
CDR3aa: CATSRKGQGAGNTIYF

d_gene: TRBD1
j_gene: TRBJ2-5
v_gene: TRBV27
abundance: -
len: 15
CDR3nt: TGTGCCAGCAGTTTGTACAGGGGGCCGGGGGAGACCCAGTACTTC
CDR3aa: CASSLYRGPGETQYF

d_gene: TRBD1
j_gene: TRBJ2-7
v_gene: TRBV24-1
abundance: -
len: 14
CDR3nt: TGTGCCACCAGTTCCGGGACAGGGCTCTACGAGCAGTACTTC
CDR3aa: CATSSGTGLYEQYF

d_gene: -
j_gene: TRBJ1-4
v_gene: TRBV19
abundance: -
len: 14
CDR3nt: TGTGCCAGTAGTATCCGGAGAGATAATGAAAAACTGTTTTTT
CDR3aa: CASSIRRDNEKLFF

d_gene: -
j_gene: TRBJ1-1
v_gene: TRBV20-1
abundance: -
len: 11
CDR3nt: TGCAGTGCTAGGAGGAACACTGAAGCTTTCTTT
CDR3aa: CSARRNTEAFF

d_gene: -
j_gene: TRBJ1-1
v_gene: TRBV6-1
abundance: -
len: 13
CDR3nt: TGTGCCAGCAGTGAAGAAACGGACACTGAAGCTTTCTTT
CDR3aa: CASSEETDTEAFF

d_gene: -
j_gene: TRBJ2-7
v_gene: TRBV4-1
abundance: -
len: 13
CDR3nt: TGCGCCAGCAGCCACCCACATTTGGTGGAGCAGTACTTC
CDR3aa: CASSHPHLVEQYF

d_gene: -
j_gene: TRBJ1-2
v_gene: TRBV24-1
abundance: -
len: 13
CDR3nt: TGTGCCACCAGTGATTTTAAGGGGATTGGCTACACCTTC
CDR3aa: CATSDFKGIGYTF

d_gene: -
j_gene: TRBJ2-7
v_gene: TRBV5-8
abundance: -
len: 16
CDR3nt: TGTGCCAGCTGCGCCGGGGATCAAGGTAGCTCCTACGAGCAGTACTTC
CDR3aa: CASCAGDQGSSYEQYF

d_gene: -
j_gene: TRBJ1-2
v_gene: TRBV19
abundance: once
len: 14
CDR3nt: TGTGCCAGTAGTATTGGGAGAGCTAACTATGGCTACACCTTC
CDR3aa: CASSIGRANYGYTF

d_gene: TRBD2
j_gene: TRBJ2-7
v_gene: TRBV28
abundance: few
len: 15
CDR3nt: TGTGCCAGCAGTTCCCAAATAGCGGGAACCTACGAGCAGTACTTC
CDR3aa: CASSSQIAGTYEQYF

d_gene: -
j_gene: TRBJ2-2
v_gene: TRBV7-2
abundance: -
len: 15
CDR3nt: TGTGCCAGCAGCTTACAGGGGTTGGGCACCGGGGAGCTGTTTTTT
CDR3aa: CASSLQGLGTGELFF

d_gene: TRBD1
j_gene: TRBJ2-7
v_gene: TRBV18
abundance: -
len: 18
CDR3nt: TGTGCCAGCTCACCACCTTTTAGCTACAGGGGGCGCTTAGACGAGCAGTACTTC
CDR3aa: CASSPPFSYRGRLDEQYF